Following are 16 T cell receptor beta chains from one sample sequenced in a study of cytomegalovirus exposure and HLA in healthy donors. Vbeta (60) and Jbeta (13) primers were used in the PCR. TCRdb's copy holds only in-frame clones and misses some; the assay was immunoSEQ multiplex PCR. The repertoire has roughly 130,000 clones, 82% of them found once; the top ten carry 10% to 12%. Sequenced: PBMCs. Receptors originate from a male donor in good health and CMV-seropositive.

This chain connects TRBV4-3 to TRBJ2-5; TRBD2 aligns across 8 bases. This CDR3 is 15 amino acids long. Germline values: CDR1 LGHNA, CDR2 YSLEER. V shed 1 base, J shed 1 base, and the junction held 2 bases outside the gene matches. CDR3 residues: CASSQGTSGQETQYF. CDR3 coding DNA: TGCGCCAGCAGCCAAGGAACTAGCGGCCAAGAGACCCAGTACTTC.

The J gene is TRBJ1-2, the V gene TRBV11-2, with 7 bases identical to TRBD1. V shed 5 bases, J shed 4 bases, and the junction held 19 bases outside the gene matches. CDR3 length: 18 amino acids. Germline values: CDR1 SGHAT, CDR2 FQNNGV. Here the CDR3 DNA reads TGTGCCAGCAGCCCCCTGAATTACCGGGACAGTTTTACCTATGGCTACACCTTC. It translates to CASSPLNYRDSFTYGYTF.

V is TRBV18 and J is TRBJ2-3; 9 bases fit TRBD1. CDR3 length: 15 residues. CDR1 and CDR2 from the germline V gene are KGHSH and LQKENI. V trimming: 6 bases; J trimming: 2 bases; junction bases outside the gene matches: 6. DNA for the CDR3: TGTGCCAGCTCCGGACAGGGGCCTTACACAGATACGCAGTATTTT. Amino acids: CASSGQGPYTDTQYF.

This chain links TRBV7-2 with TRBJ1-1; D is undetermined. The V end lost 5 bases, the J end lost 1 base, and 8 bases lay between the germline ends. CDR1 SGHTA and CDR2 FQGNSA come from the germline V gene. The CDR3 loop spans 13 amino acids. The CDR3 nucleotides read TGTGCCAGCAGCCTAAGAACGAACACTGAAGCTTTCTTT. As protein: CASSLRTNTEAFF.

V is TRBV2 and J is TRBJ2-7, with D possibly matching TRBD1 (5 bases). The germline V gene has CDR1 SNHLY and CDR2 FYNNEI. V was pared by 8 bases and J by 2 bases, with 22 bases between. This CDR3 has 16 amino acids. For the CDR3, the DNA is TGTGCCAGCGCCCACAGGTCTGCCGCCAGGACCTACGAGCAGTACTTC. Amino acid sequence: CASAHRSAARTYEQYF.

The rearrangement joins TRBV19 to TRBJ2-7; tentatively, D is TRBD2 (5 bases). The CDR3 runs 14 residues. Germline assignment: CDR1 LNHDA and CDR2 SQIVND (reference sequence). Trimming shortened V by 1 base and J by 1 base, and 8 bases separated the two germline ends. As DNA, the CDR3 is TGTGCCAGTAGTATAGCTGGCGGGTCCTACGAGCAGTACTTC. This codes for CASSIAGGSYEQYF.

The genes are TRBV6-5 and TRBJ2-5, with 12 bases matching TRBD2. The CDR3 spans 15 residues. V was pared by 6 bases and J by 2 bases, with 4 bases of the junction left unmatched. Germline values: CDR1 MNHEY, CDR2 SVGAGI. CDR3 in DNA: TGTGCCAGCAGCCGACTAGCGGGAGCACAAGAGACCCAGTACTTC. Encoded protein: CASSRLAGAQETQYF.

V usage is TRBV15 and J usage is TRBJ1-1; D is ambiguous. Trimming pared 0 bases from V and 0 bases from J, leaving 8 bases between. Germline lookup yields CDR1 LNHNV and CDR2 YYDKDF (reference sequence). This CDR3 has 15 amino acids. CDR3 sequence reads: CATSRDRGLNTEAFF. CDR3 nucleotide sequence: TGTGCCACCAGCAGAGATAGAGGATTGAACACTGAAGCTTTCTTT.

V gene TRBV28 combines with J gene TRBJ1-2; 8 nucleotides align to TRBD1. Germline trimming cut 7 bases from V and 4 bases from J; bases unmatched to any gene: 5. This CDR3 is built from 13 residues. Germline CDR1 and CDR2: MDHEN and SYDVKM. CDR3 nucleotides: TGTGCCAGCACCTCAGGGGGCGTCTATGGCTACACCTTC. It yields the protein CASTSGGVYGYTF.

V and J are TRBV27 and TRBJ1-2; D remains unclear. Trimming took 7 bases from V and 6 from J, leaving 18 bases between them. The CDR3 consists of 14 residues. Germline lookup yields CDR1 MNHEY and CDR2 SMNVEV (reference sequence). The CDR3 nucleotides read TGTGCCAGCAAGGGCGCGGGGAGAGGGAATGGCTACACCTTC. It codes for CASKGAGRGNGYTF.

The J gene is TRBJ1-4, the V gene TRBV11-2; TRBD1 aligns across 7 bases. V shed 5 bases and J 7 bases; nucleotides not matched to a gene: 7. The CDR3 contains 14 residues. CDR1 is SGHAT and CDR2 is FQNNGV in the germline V gene. CDR3 sequence: CASSRTGVLEKLFF. Here the CDR3 DNA reads TGTGCCAGCAGCCGGACAGGAGTGCTTGAAAAACTGTTTTTT.

The chain combines TRBV6-5 with TRBJ2-5, with TRBD1 as a possible D gene (6 bases). CDR1 and CDR2 from the germline V gene are MNHEY and SVGAGI. This CDR3 region has 14 residues. V was shortened by 6 bases and J by 4 bases, with 15 bases between the two germline ends. CDR3 region: CASRGRGFGETQYF. The CDR3 region has the DNA TGTGCCAGCAGGGGCAGGGGTTTTGGAGAGACCCAGTACTTC.

The chain joins TRBV7-3 to TRBJ2-1; 9 bases line up with TRBD2. The CDR3 totals 16 residues. The trim removed 5 bases at V and 3 bases at J, leaving 8 bases unmatched. From germline, CDR1 is SGHTA and CDR2 FQGTGA. The CDR3 spells CASSPRRGRDYNEQFF. The CDR3 coding sequence is TGTGCCAGCAGCCCCCGCCGCGGGAGGGACTACAATGAGCAGTTCTTC.

The chain is built from TRBV7-2 and TRBJ2-7; TRBD1 agrees at 7 bases. The V gene's germline CDR1 is SGHTA and CDR2 FQGNSA. V lost 5 bases and J lost 5; bases outside the gene matches: 18. The CDR3 sequence is 17 residues long. CDR3 in amino acids: CASSGFDKGAQGNEQYF. DNA for the CDR3: TGTGCCAGCAGCGGGTTCGATAAGGGGGCCCAGGGTAACGAGCAGTACTTC. The entire variable domain, with the rest obtained from reference TRBV7-2 and TRBJ2-7, is as follows: GAGVSQSPSNKVTEKGKDVELRCDPISGHTALYWYRQSLGQGLEFLIYFQGNSAPDKSGLPSDRFSAERTGGSVSTLTIQRTQQEDSAVYLCASSGFDKGAQGNEQYFGPGTRLTVT.

The chain uses TRBV28 and TRBJ1-1, with TRBD1 as a possible D gene (5 bases). CDR1 MDHEN and CDR2 SYDVKM come from the germline V gene. The CDR3 extends over 15 amino acids. Trimming took off 5 bases at V and 0 bases at J, with 13 bases between the two ends. CDR3 bases: TGTGCCAGCAGTGGGTTGCCAGGGATGAACACTGAAGCTTTCTTT. This encodes CASSGLPGMNTEAFF.

The chain recombines TRBV7-3 with TRBJ2-5, with unresolved D. CDR3 size: 14 residues. Germline CDR1 SGHTA, CDR2 FQGTGA. Trimming cost V 5 bases and J 0 bases, with 10 bases left between them. DNA of the CDR3: TGTGCCAGCAGCGACGACACCAACCAAGAGACCCAGTACTTC. Residues: CASSDDTNQETQYF.